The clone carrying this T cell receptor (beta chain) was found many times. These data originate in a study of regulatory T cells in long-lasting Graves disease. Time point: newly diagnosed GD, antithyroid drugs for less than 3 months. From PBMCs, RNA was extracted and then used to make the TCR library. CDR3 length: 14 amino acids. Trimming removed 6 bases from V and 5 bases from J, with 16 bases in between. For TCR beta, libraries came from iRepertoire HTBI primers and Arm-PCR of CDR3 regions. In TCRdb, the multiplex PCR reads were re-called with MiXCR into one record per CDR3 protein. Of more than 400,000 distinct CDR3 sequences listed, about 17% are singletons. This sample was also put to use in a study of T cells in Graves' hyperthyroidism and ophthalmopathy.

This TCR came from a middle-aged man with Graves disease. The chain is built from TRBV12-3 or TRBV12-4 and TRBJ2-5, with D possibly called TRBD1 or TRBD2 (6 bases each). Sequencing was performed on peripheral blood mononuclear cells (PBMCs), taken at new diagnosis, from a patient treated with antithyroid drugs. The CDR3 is CASSQWGARETQYF. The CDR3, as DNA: TGTGCCAGCAGCCAGTGGGGGGCGCGGGAGACCCAGTACTTC.